This T cell receptor (beta chain) originates from a study of shared clonotypes between healthy human individuals. Overall study: The people who gave samples were two women and a few men aged 18 to 49. Points from the study as a whole: A few donors had roughly 5% of their naive CD4 clonotypes in common.

Deep was the level at which the assay was run. For every subset, genomic DNA was evenly distributed across several immunoSEQ plates. The repertoire was sequenced with immunoSEQ multiplex PCR; TCRdb's copy has only in-frame clones and lacks some. The table includes more than 850,000 clones, 75% to 80% detected once. With respect to this clone: The antigen remains undetermined.

The sequence came from a man aged 18-30 years in good health. Some clones in this sample may be carry-over from other donors' samples. The sequenced sample was memory CD4+ T cells from PBMCs. Stated subset: CD45RA-negative fraction.

CDR3 amino acids: CASKAPERRNTEAFF. CDR3 bases: TGTGCCAGCAAGGCCCCCGAACGGAGGAACACTGAAGCTTTCTTT. The rearrangement uses TRBV28 and TRBJ1-1; unclear D gene. Germline V gene data show CDR1 as MDHEN and CDR2 as SYDVKM. Trimming removed 7 bases from V and 1 base from J, with 16 bases in between. CDR3 size: 15 residues. Filled out from reference TRBV28 and TRBJ1-1, the complete variable domain reads DVKVTQSSRYLVKRTGEKVFLECVQDMDHENMFWYRQDPGLGLRLIYFSYDVKMKEKGDIPEGYSVSREKKERFSLILESASTNQTSMYLCASKAPERRNTEAFFGQGTRLTVV.